This T cell receptor beta chain was found in a study of blood T cell repertoires in COVID-19. Overall study: The origin of the acute and convalescent COVID-19 samples was the United States, Italy and Spain. PBMCs, B-cell-depleted T cells, or T cells provided the cDNA or gDNA that made up the material.

Germline V CDR1 and CDR2: MDHEN, SYDVKM. Trimming removed 2 bases at V and 7 bases at J, with 16 bases between. The CDR3 is 15 amino acids. TCRdb's table, derived via immunoSEQ multiplex PCR, lists solely in-frame clones and lacks some. The sample includes around 260,000 clones, around 80% of them seen just once. This clonotype was obtained from a man between 60 and 70 years old with acute or convalescent COVID-19. Sequencing was carried out using peripheral blood. This rearrangement joins TRBV28 to TRBJ2-3; D is possibly TRBD2 (6 bases). DNA of the CDR3: TGTGCCAGCAGTTTAGCAGGGACCCGCGGGAATACGCAGTATTTT. As protein: CASSLAGTRGNTQYF.